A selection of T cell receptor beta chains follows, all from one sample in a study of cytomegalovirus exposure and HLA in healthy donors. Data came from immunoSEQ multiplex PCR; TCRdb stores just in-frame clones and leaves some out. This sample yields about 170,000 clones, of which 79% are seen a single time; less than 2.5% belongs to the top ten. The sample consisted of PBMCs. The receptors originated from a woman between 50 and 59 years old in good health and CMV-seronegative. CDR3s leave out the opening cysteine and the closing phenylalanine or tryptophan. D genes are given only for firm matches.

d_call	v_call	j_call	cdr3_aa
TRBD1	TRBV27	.	ASRLGQGTLLGYEQY
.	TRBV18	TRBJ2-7	ASSPQEALEQY
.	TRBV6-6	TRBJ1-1	ASSYYQGPNTEAF
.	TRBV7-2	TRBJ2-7	ASSLAVGPSYEQY
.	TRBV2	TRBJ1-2	ASSETRTNYGYT
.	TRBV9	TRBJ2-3	ASSVGPGLTDTQY
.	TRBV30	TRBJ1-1	ACPPTGVRRVNTEAF
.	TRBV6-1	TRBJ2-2	ASTRDSLTGELF
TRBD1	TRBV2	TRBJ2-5	ASSRQGLSETQY
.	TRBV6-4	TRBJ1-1	ASSARPGGGGTEAF
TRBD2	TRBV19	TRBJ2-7	ASSRGSSGRTFYEQY
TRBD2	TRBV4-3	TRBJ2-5	ASSQEWGGGLETQY
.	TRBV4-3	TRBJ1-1	ASSRTRDTEAF
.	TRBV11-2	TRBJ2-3	ASSPAAVDTQY
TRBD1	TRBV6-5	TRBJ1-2	ASRSDRDYGYT
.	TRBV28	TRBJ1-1	ASSSYRGGLDTEAF
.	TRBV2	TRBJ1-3	ASSEFQGISGNTIY
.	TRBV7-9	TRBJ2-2	ASSPPSGELF
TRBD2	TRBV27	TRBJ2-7	ASREGLAARQY
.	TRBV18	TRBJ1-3	ASSLASLRNTIY
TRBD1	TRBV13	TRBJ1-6	ASSYRGSARSYNSPLH
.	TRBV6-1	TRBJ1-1	ATNRVMNTEAF
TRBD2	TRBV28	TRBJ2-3	ASSSSGGPDTQY
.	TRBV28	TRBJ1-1	ASRVNRGTEAF
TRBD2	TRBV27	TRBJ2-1	ASRDGTSGYNEQF
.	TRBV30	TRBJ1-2	AWSLGVAGYT
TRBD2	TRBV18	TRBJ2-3	ASSPKAAGEITDTQY
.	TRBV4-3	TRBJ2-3	ASSQDVGGGPTDTQY
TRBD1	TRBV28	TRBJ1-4	ASSPGGQANEKLF
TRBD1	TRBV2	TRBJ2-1	ASSGDRGMNEQF
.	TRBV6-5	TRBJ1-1	ASSYAGEMNTEAF
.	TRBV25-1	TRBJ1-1	ASSDAQWAAEAF
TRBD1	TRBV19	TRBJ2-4	ASSLGTEGLNIQY
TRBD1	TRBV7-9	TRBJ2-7	ASSTQGASSYEQY
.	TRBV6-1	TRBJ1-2	ASQNRQTGYT
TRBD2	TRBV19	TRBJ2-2	ASSSGTSGRAGELF
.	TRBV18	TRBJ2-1	ASSPVRTHPSGNEQF
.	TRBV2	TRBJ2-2	AEARRAGSTGELF
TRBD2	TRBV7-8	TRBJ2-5	ASSSVIAGGLLQETQY
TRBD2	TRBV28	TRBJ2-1	ASSPMTSGRTNEQF
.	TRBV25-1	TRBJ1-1	ASSQGYTEAF
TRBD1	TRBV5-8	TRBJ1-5	ASSQTGGREPQH
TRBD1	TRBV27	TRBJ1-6	ASSPPTGGSPLH
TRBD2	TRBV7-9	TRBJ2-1	ASRPSGGPRDEQF
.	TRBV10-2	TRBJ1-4	ASSEPMGHLNEKLF
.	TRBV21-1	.	ARARERYEQY
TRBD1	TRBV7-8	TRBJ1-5	ASSPGTGGKPQH
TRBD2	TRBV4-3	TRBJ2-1	ASSQDGLAGGNEQF
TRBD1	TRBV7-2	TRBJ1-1	ASSSRQGENTEAF
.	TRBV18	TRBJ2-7	ASSQRGGGEQY
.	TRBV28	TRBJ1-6	ASSTSADSPLH
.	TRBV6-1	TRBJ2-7	AISEPDQGRIAYEQY
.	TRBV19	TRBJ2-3	ASSTSRVDTQY
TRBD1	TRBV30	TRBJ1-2	AWRWQGAGGYT
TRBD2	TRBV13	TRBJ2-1	ASSLTGTSGYNEQF